This T cell receptor (beta chain) was observed in a study of shared clonotypes between healthy human individuals. Study background: CD4 naive and CD4 memory each took three plates per donor, while CD8 naive took two and CD8 memory one.

As defined, naive CD8 cells were CD45RO-negative and positively selected for CCR7, with terminally differentiated effector memory CD45RA+ cells excluded. As handled by the study authors: Filtering of immunoSEQ junctional sequences could not match full-length read filtering. Sequencing was performed with immunoSEQ multiplex PCR; in TCRdb, only in-frame clones are kept and a portion is missing. That table supplies the V and J calls and clone size; D and trimming were determined from the DNA. The sample gives about 2.1 million clones, roughly 91% of which show up once; 1.7% is in the top ten. The CDR3 is made up of 14 amino acids. Trimming at V came to 4 bases and at J to 4 bases, leaving 3 bases not matched to a gene. CDR1 and CDR2 (germline): MGHRA, YSYEKL. Regarding this clone: This CDR3 is also generated by other DNA sequences in the sample.

The V gene is TRBV4-1, the J gene TRBJ2-7; 11 bases map to TRBD2. The origin of this receptor is a man between 18 and 29 years old in good health. Some clones in this sample may be carry-over from other donors' samples. Sequenced input: naive CD8+ T cells from PBMCs. The CDR3: CASSPGTSGYEQYF. The CDR3 nucleotides read TGCGCCAGCAGCCCGGGGACTAGCGGATACGAGCAGTACTTC.